This T cell receptor (beta chain) was sequenced for a study of PD-1 blockade in classical Hodgkin lymphoma. Overall study results and limits: Lower baseline TCR diversity marked trial partial responders and progressors. There was a significant rise in CD4+ TCR diversity by C4D1, with no such rise for CD8+.

As concerns this clone: Its antigen is unknown.

Sequenced by immunoSEQ multiplex PCR; TCRdb stores in-frame clones only, minus some. Among about 64,000 clones listed, roughly 92% were seen once. J lost 7 bases, V lost 2 bases, and 16 bases had no gene match. This CDR3 comprises 17 residues. The germline V gene encodes CDR1 KGHSH and CDR2 LQKENI. As for time point: cycle 4 day 1 (C4D1), after more than 5 weeks of nivolumab. Every patient had relapsed following autologous stem cell transplantation, and cohorts differed in brentuximab vedotin exposure. Responses achieved at best were complete response, partial response or progressive disease. Sequences were derived from peripheral blood mononuclear cells (PBMCs), sampled before the fourth cycle of nivolumab. The sequence derives from a human donor with classical Hodgkin lymphoma. The chain uses TRBV18 and TRBJ2-7; 8 bases are shared with TRBD2. Here the CDR3 DNA reads TGTGCCAGCTCACCAGTGGAAGCGGGAGCCGCCGTGAGTGAGCAGTACTTC. Amino acid sequence: CASSPVEAGAAVSEQYF.